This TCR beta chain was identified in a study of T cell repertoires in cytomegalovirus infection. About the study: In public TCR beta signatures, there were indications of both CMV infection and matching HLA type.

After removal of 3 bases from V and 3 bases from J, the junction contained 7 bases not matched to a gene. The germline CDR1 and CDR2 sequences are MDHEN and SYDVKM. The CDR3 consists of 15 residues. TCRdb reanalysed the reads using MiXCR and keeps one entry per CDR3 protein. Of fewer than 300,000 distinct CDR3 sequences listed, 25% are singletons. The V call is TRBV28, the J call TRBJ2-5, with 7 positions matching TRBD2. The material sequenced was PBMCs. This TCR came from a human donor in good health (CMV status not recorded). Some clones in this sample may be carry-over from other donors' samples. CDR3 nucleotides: TGTGCCAGCAGTTTGGGGGGGATTAGCGAAGAGACCCAGTACTTC. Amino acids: CASSLGGISEETQYF.